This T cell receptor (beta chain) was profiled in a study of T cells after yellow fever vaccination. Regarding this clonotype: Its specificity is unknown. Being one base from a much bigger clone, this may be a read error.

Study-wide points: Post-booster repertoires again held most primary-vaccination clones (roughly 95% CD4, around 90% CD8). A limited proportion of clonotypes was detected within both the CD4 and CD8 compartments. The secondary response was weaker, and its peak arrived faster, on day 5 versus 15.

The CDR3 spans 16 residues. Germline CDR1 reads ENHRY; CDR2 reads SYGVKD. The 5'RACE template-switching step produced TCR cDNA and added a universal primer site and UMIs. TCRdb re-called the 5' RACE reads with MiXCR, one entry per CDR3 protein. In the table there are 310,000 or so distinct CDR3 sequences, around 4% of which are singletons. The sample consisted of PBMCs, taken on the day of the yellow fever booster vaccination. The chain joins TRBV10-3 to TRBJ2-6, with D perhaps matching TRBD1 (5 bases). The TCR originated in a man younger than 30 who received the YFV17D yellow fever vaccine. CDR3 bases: TGTGCCATCAGTGAGTCTGACCGAGCTGGGGCCTACGTCCTGACTTTC. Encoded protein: CAISESDRAGAYVLTF.